What follows are 26 T cell receptor beta chains derived from one specimen sequenced in a study of T-cell reconstitution after alpha-beta-depleted transplantation in children. Unique molecular identifiers were used to barcode this TCRbeta library. TCRdb ran MiXCR on the PCR reads and lists one entry per CDR3 protein. Of 450,000 to 600,000 distinct CDR3 sequences in the sample, 13% were seen once. Source: PBMCs, mostly from graft donor cells, taken 360 days after TCRalphabeta/CD19-depleted stem cell transplant. The receptor source for this set is a male patient under 18 who had a stem cell transplant for acute myeloid leukemia, so the T cells may come from the graft donor.

The CDR3 DNA reads TGTGCCAGCAGTTTAAGGGACTACCTCTCCTACGAGCAGTACTTC. Its translation is CASSLRDYLSYEQYF. The chain couples TRBV28 to TRBJ2-7; 7 positions match TRBD2. J lost 0 bases, V lost 2 bases, and 4 bases had no gene match. The CDR3 is made up of 15 amino acids. The germline V gene has CDR1 MDHEN and CDR2 SYDVKM.

This clonotype showed up just a few times. The V call is TRBV10-3, the J call TRBJ2-1; D might be TRBD2 (6 bases). The V gene lost 8 bases and the J gene lost 8 bases, with 16 bases spanning the gap. In germline, CDR1 is ENHRY, CDR2 SYGVKD. CDR3 size: 13 residues. The CDR3 sequence is CAIWQGLGDEQFF. The CDR3 DNA follows: TGTGCCATCTGGCAGGGACTGGGGGATGAGCAGTTCTTC.

This chain uses TRBV29-1 with TRBJ2-5; 8 bases are a match to TRBD2. Germline CDR1 SQVTM, CDR2 ANQGSEA. With 8 bases clipped from V and 0 bases from J, the junction kept 11 bases outside the gene matches. The CDR3 runs to 15 residues. CDR3 DNA: TGCAGCCTGGTAGGGACTAGTGGGTACCAAGAGACCCAGTACTTC. The encoded protein is CSLVGTSGYQETQYF.

This clonotype was seen only a few times. The chain couples TRBV28 to TRBJ1-2; D is possibly TRBD1 (5 bases). Trimming pared 4 bases from V and 4 bases from J, leaving 16 bases between. Germline V gene lookup returns CDR1 MDHEN and CDR2 SYDVKM. The length of the CDR3 is 15 residues. CDR3 in amino acids: CASSWGRVGIYGYTF. The DNA for the CDR3 is TGTGCCAGCAGTTGGGGGAGGGTGGGTATCTATGGCTACACCTTC.

This clonotype came up many times. CDR3 residues: CASSQDVLAGSSYEQYF. CDR3 DNA sequence: TGTGCCAGCAGCCAAGACGTCCTAGCGGGAAGCTCCTACGAGCAGTACTTC. The V call is TRBV14, the J call TRBJ2-7, with 9 bases matching TRBD2. V shed 0 bases, J shed 0 bases, and the junction held 6 bases outside the gene matches. Germline V gene sequence: CDR1 SGHDN, CDR2 FVKESK. The CDR3 consists of 17 residues. The entire variable domain, with the rest obtained from reference TRBV14 and TRBJ2-7, is as follows: EAGVTQFPSHSVIEKGQTVTLRCDPISGHDNLYWYRRVMGKEIKFLLHFVKESKQDESGMPNNRFLAERTGGTYSTLKVQPAELEDSGVYFCASSQDVLAGSSYEQYFGPGTRLTVT.

This clonotype was picked up many times. This sequence joins TRBV29-1 and TRBJ1-5; tentative D call: TRBD1 (5 bases). Between the trimmed V and J ends, which lost 7 bases and 5 bases, there was a span of 12 bases. The germline CDR1 and CDR2 sequences are SQVTM and ANQGSEA. The CDR3 has 12 amino acids. The CDR3 DNA reads as TGCAGCGCCAAAGTAGGGGATCAGCCCCAGCATTTT. Its protein is CSAKVGDQPQHF. Together with reference TRBV29-1 and TRBJ1-5, the CDR3 gives the full variable domain: SAVISQKPSRDICQRGTSLTIQCQVDSQVTMMFWYRQQPGQSLTLIATANQGSEATYESGFVIDKFPISRPNLTFSTLTVSNMSPEDSSIYLCSAKVGDQPQHFGDGTRLSIL.

This clonotype was picked up a small number of times. The chain recombines TRBV20-1 with TRBJ1-6; a possible D gene is TRBD1 (5 bases). V was shortened by 1 base and J by 6 bases, with 10 bases between the two germline ends. CDR3 length equals 14 residues. Per germline, CDR1 DFQATT and CDR2 SNEGSKA (reference sequence). CDR3 in amino acids: CSARVPGTNSPLHF. Written as DNA, the CDR3 is TGCAGTGCTAGAGTTCCAGGGACTAATTCACCCCTCCACTTT.

The J gene is TRBJ2-1, the V gene TRBV18, with 10 bases aligning to TRBD2. The V segment lost 3 bases and the J segment 5 bases; nucleotides outside the gene matches: 4. The CDR3 totals 15 residues. Per germline, CDR1 KGHSH and CDR2 LQKENI. CDR3 loop: CASSPFGLADNEQFF. As DNA, the CDR3 is TGTGCCAGCTCACCGTTTGGACTAGCGGACAATGAGCAGTTCTTC. Full variable domain (rest looked up from reference TRBV18 and TRBJ2-1): NAGVMQNPRHLVRRRGQEARLRCSPMKGHSHVYWYRQLPEEGLKFMVYLQKENIIDESGMPKERFSAEFPKEGPSILRIQQVVRGDSAAYFCASSPFGLADNEQFFGPGTRLTVL.

Note on this clonotype: This may arise from a read error, as a much more abundant clone is one base away. This chain links TRBV20-1 with TRBJ2-3; 10 bases are a match to TRBD2. With V trimmed by 6 bases and J by 7 bases, 10 bases remained unmatched. There are 14 residues in the CDR3. Germline V lookup: CDR1 DFQATT, CDR2 SNEGSKA (reference sequence). In DNA form, the CDR3 reads TGCAGTGCAAGGCCGGGACTAGCGCTAAATACGCAGTATTTT. It translates to CSARPGLALNTQYF.

This clonotype was observed a few times. This chain connects TRBV28 to TRBJ2-7; the match to TRBD1 covers 12 bases. The CDR3 runs 15 residues. Per germline, CDR1 MDHEN and CDR2 SYDVKM. V dropped 7 bases and J dropped 7; count of bases not matched to a gene: 11. CDR3 bases: TGTGCCAGCATCCCCCTGGGACAGGGGGCAGGTGAGCAGTACTTC. This codes for CASIPLGQGAGEQYF.

Regarding this clonotype: A much bigger clone sits one base away, suggesting this may be a read error. The chain combines TRBV29-1 with TRBJ2-1; 8 positions match TRBD2. The length of the CDR3 is 19 residues. CDR1 is SQVTM and CDR2 is ANQGSEA in the germline V gene. This CDR3 is CGTGRRTELAEYSYNEQFF. In DNA form, the CDR3 reads TGCGGCACCGGAAGGCGGACCGAACTAGCGGAGTACTCCTACAATGAGCAGTTCTTC.

This clonotype has just a few counts. The V call is TRBV20-1, the J call TRBJ2-7, with D tentatively TRBD1 (5 bases). The germline V and J ends were trimmed by 5 bases and 2 bases, with 19 bases remaining between them. The CDR3 extends over 15 amino acids. The V gene's germline CDR1 is DFQATT and CDR2 SNEGSKA (reference sequence). The CDR3 sequence is CSAPVLGPITYEQYF. The CDR3, as DNA: TGCAGTGCTCCCGTATTGGGGCCGATAACCTACGAGCAGTACTTC.

The chain couples TRBV6-1 to TRBJ2-1; possibly TRBD1 for D (5 bases). With 2 bases removed from V and 9 bases from J, the gap between germline ends came to 11 bases. The length of the CDR3 is 13 residues. Germline values: CDR1 MNHNS, CDR2 SASEGT. CDR3 residues: CASSEYSQGEQFF. DNA for the CDR3: TGTGCCAGCAGTGAATATAGCCAGGGTGAGCAGTTCTTC.

V usage is TRBV28 and J usage is TRBJ1-5; 10 bases are shared with TRBD1. Germline loops: CDR1 MDHEN, CDR2 SYDVKM. The CDR3 spans 17 residues. After removal of 3 bases from V and 1 base from J, the junction contained 6 bases not matched to a gene. CDR3 sequence (DNA): TGTGCCAGCAGTTTCCGGGACAGGGGTTGGAGCAATCAGCCCCAGCATTTT. It translates to CASSFRDRGWSNQPQHF.

CDR3 sequence: CSVEGLAGEYEQYF. Written as DNA, the CDR3 is TGCAGCGTTGAAGGGTTAGCGGGAGAATACGAGCAGTACTTC. The chain links TRBV29-1 to TRBJ2-7, with TRBD2 matching over 9 bases. CDR1 SQVTM and CDR2 ANQGSEA come from the germline V gene. With V trimmed by 1 base and J by 4 bases, 5 bases remained unmatched. The CDR3 is made up of 14 amino acids.

V is TRBV13 and J is TRBJ2-5, with a weak D call TRBD1 (6 bases). The CDR3 loop spans 12 amino acids. V was trimmed by 5 bases and J by 10 bases, leaving 14 bases between them. CDR1 PRHDT and CDR2 FYEKMQ come from the germline V gene (reference sequence). CDR3 amino acids: CASSVDRFIQYF. The CDR3 DNA is TGTGCCAGCAGCGTTGACAGGTTCATCCAGTACTTC.

This clonotype was found once. This rearrangement joins TRBV7-2 to TRBJ2-1; tentatively, D is TRBD2 (5 bases). This CDR3 contains 14 residues. The V and J ends lost 7 bases and 9 bases respectively, with 19 bases between them. Germline CDR1 and CDR2: SGHTA and FQGNSA. CDR3 bases: TGTGCCAGCAACGGGGTTACTAAGGCTAGTGAGCAGTTCTTC. Encoded protein: CASNGVTKASEQFF. Using reference TRBV7-2 and TRBJ2-1 for the parts outside the CDR3, the full variable domain is GAGVSQSPSNKVTEKGKDVELRCDPISGHTALYWYRQSLGQGLEFLIYFQGNSAPDKSGLPSDRFSAERTGGSVSTLTIQRTQQEDSAVYLCASNGVTKASEQFFGPGTRLTVL.

The genes are TRBV12-3 or TRBV12-4 and TRBJ2-2; D remains unclear. The CDR3 consists of 15 residues. V was trimmed by 3 bases and J by 4 bases, leaving 12 bases between them. The CDR3 nucleotides read TGTGCCAGCAGTTTTGCGGTCCCACGCACCGGGGAGCTGTTTTTT. It encodes CASSFAVPRTGELFF.

This chain uses TRBV7-9 with TRBJ2-5; D is unclear. Trimming took 1 base from V and 4 from J, leaving 10 bases between them. CDR3 length equals 14 residues. CDR1 and CDR2 (germline): SEHNR, FQNEAQ (reference sequence). The CDR3 loop is CASSLEGFTETQYF. In DNA form, the CDR3 reads TGTGCCAGCAGCTTAGAGGGTTTTACAGAGACCCAGTACTTC.

This clonotype occurred a few times. The chain carries TRBV5-5 and TRBJ2-7; the D is unclear. From germline, CDR1 is SGHKS and CDR2 YYEKEE (reference sequence). V was trimmed by 5 bases and J by 3 bases, leaving 18 bases between them. The CDR3 has 15 amino acids. Written as DNA, the CDR3 is TGTGCCAGCAGGTCCCGGGCCAGCCAGGACTACGAGCAGTACTTC. Residues: CASRSRASQDYEQYF.

The V gene is TRBV7-6, the J gene TRBJ2-7, with a possible D match to TRBD2 (6 bases). Germline lookup yields CDR1 SGHVS and CDR2 FNYEAQ. The V gene lost 5 bases and the J gene lost 4 bases, with 12 bases spanning the gap. The CDR3 is 13 amino acids. In DNA, the CDR3 is TGTGCCAGCAGCGTCGGGAGAGGTTACGAGCAGTACTTC. Translation gives CASSVGRGYEQYF. Full variable domain (missing parts from reference TRBV7-6 and TRBJ2-7): GAGVSQSPRYKVTKRGQDVALRCDPISGHVSLYWYRQALGQGPEFLTYFNYEAQQDKSGLPNDRFSAERPEGSISTLTIQRTEQRDSAMYRCASSVGRGYEQYFGPGTRLTVT.

This clonotype was observed many times. J is TRBJ2-7 and V is TRBV7-9; D may be TRBD1 or TRBD2 (5 bases each). Trimming took off 1 base at V and 9 bases at J, with 13 bases between the two ends. CDR1 is SEHNR, CDR2 FQNEAQ, per germline (reference sequence). This CDR3 spans 13 amino acids. The CDR3 loop is CASSLGGPQGQYF. CDR3 nucleotides: TGTGCCAGCAGCTTAGGGGGACCCCAAGGGCAGTACTTC. The variable domain in full, with the rest retrieved from reference TRBV7-9 and TRBJ2-7, is DTGVSQNPRHKITKRGQNVTFRCDPISEHNRLYWYRQTLGQGPEFLTYFQNEAQLEKSRLLSDRFSAERPKGSFSTLEIQRTEQGDSAMYLCASSLGGPQGQYFGPGTRLTVT.

The chain has TRBV20-1 and TRBJ2-6; 8 nucleotides line up with TRBD2. CDR1 is DFQATT and CDR2 is SNEGSKA in the germline V gene (reference sequence). Trimming at V came to 4 bases and at J to 0 bases, leaving 2 bases not matched to a gene. The CDR3 has 15 amino acids. The CDR3 reads CSAKGLASGANVLTF. The CDR3 bases are TGCAGTGCTAAAGGACTAGCCTCTGGGGCCAACGTCCTGACTTTC.

V gene TRBV7-9 combines with J gene TRBJ2-7, with 10 nucleotides matching TRBD2. This CDR3 spans 16 amino acids. The V and J ends lost 5 bases and 2 bases, in that order; junction bases with no gene match: 9. Germline V gene data show CDR1 as SEHNR and CDR2 as FQNEAQ (reference sequence). The CDR3 region has the DNA TGTGCCAGCAGCCAATATCGGACTAGCGGAGCCTACGAGCAGTACTTC. Protein sequence: CASSQYRTSGAYEQYF.

This clonotype was seen repeatedly, ten times or more. The junction and the germline gene differ at one end; a read error may be behind it. The V and J genes are TRBV7-7 and TRBJ2-1; 14 bases match TRBD2. The germline V gene encodes CDR1 SSHAT and CDR2 FNYEAQ (reference sequence). The CDR3 spans 16 residues. The CDR3 nucleotides read TGTGCTAGCAGTTCTCGACTAGCGGGAGGGCCAAATGAGCAGTTCTTC. As protein: CASSSRLAGGPNEQFF.

This clonotype was found many times. The chain links TRBV7-9 to TRBJ2-3; 7 bases are a match to TRBD1. From germline, CDR1 is SEHNR and CDR2 FQNEAQ (reference sequence). V lost 3 bases to trimming and J lost 6 bases; unmatched junction nucleotides: 9. This CDR3 has 15 amino acids. As DNA, the CDR3 is TGTGCCAGCAGCTTGAAGACAGGGCTGGTTGATACGCAGTATTTT. It encodes CASSLKTGLVDTQYF.